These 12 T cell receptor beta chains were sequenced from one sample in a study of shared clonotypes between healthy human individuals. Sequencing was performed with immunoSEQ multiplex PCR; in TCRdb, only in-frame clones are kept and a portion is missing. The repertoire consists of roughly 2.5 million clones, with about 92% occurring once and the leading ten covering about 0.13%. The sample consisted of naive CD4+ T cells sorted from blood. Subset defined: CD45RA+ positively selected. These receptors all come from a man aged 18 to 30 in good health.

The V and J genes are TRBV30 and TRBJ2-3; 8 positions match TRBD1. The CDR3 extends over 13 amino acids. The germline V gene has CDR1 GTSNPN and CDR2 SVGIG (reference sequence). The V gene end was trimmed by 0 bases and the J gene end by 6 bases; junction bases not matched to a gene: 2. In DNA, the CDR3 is TGTGCCTGGAGTGTTTACAGGGGGGATACGCAGTATTTT. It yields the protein CAWSVYRGDTQYF. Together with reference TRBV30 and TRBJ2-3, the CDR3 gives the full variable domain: SQTIHQWPATLVQPVGSPLSLECTVEGTSNPNLYWYRQAAGRGLQLLFYSVGIGQISSEVPQNLSASRPQDRQFILSSKKLLLSDSGFYLCAWSVYRGDTQYFGPGTRLTVL.

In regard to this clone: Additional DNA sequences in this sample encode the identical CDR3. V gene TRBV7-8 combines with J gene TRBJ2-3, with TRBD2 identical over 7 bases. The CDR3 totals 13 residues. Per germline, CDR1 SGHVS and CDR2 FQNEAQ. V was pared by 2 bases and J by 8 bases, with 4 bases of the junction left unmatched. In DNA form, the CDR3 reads TGTGCCAGCAGCTTACCTCCGGGGGGTACGCAGTATTTT. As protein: CASSLPPGGTQYF.

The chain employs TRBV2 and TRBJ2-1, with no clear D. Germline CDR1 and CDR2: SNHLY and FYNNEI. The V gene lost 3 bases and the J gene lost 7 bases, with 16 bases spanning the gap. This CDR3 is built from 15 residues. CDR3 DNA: TGTGCCAGCAGTGACACGGTTTTTGGTGGAAATGAGCAGTTCTTC. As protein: CASSDTVFGGNEQFF.

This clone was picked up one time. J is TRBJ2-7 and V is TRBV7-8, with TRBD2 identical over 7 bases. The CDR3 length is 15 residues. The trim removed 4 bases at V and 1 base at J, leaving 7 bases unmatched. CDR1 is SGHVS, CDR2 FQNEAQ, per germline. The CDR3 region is CASSWSGGISYEQYF. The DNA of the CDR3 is TGTGCCAGCAGCTGGTCCGGGGGGATTTCCTACGAGCAGTACTTC.

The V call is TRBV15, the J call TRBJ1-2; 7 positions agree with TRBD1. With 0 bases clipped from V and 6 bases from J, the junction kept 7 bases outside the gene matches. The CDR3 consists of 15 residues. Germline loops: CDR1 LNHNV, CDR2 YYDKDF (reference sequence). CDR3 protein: CATSRDWEQGHGYTF. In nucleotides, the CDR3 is TGTGCCACCAGCAGAGATTGGGAACAGGGGCATGGCTACACCTTC. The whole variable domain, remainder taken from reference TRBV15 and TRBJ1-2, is DAMVIQNPRYQVTQFGKPVTLSCSQTLNHNVMYWYQQKSSQAPKLLFHYYDKDFNNEADTPDNFQSRRPNTSFCFLDIRSPGLGDTAMYLCATSRDWEQGHGYTFGSGTRLTVV.

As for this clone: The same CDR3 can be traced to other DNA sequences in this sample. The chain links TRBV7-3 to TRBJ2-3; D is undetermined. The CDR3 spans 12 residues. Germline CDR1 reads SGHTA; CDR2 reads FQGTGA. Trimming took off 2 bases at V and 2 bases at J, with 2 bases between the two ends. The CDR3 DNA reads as TGTGCCAGCAGCTTAGACACAGATACGCAGTATTTT. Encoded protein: CASSLDTDTQYF.

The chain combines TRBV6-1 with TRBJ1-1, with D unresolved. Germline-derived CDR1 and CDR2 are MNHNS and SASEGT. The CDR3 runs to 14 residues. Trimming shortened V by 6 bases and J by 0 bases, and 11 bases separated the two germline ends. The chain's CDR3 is CASRDGGLNTEAFF. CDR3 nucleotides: TGTGCCAGCAGGGACGGAGGGTTGAACACTGAAGCTTTCTTT.

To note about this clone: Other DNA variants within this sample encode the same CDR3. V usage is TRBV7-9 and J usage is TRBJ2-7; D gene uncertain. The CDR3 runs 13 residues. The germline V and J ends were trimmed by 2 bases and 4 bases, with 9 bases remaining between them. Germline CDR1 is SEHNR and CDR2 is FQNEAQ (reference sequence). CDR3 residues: CASSLSLGYEQYF. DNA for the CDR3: TGTGCCAGCAGCTTATCCCTAGGATACGAGCAGTACTTC.

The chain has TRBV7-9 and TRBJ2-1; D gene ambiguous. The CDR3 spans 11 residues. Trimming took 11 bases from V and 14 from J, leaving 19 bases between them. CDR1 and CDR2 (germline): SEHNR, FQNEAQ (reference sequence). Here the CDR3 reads CALEVISKKFF. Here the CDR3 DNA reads TGTGCCCTCGAGGTAATTAGTAAAAAGTTCTTC.

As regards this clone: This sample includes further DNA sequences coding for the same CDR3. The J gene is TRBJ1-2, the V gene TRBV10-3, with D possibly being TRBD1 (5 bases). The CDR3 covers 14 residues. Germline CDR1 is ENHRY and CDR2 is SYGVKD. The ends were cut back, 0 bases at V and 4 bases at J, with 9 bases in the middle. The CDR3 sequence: CAISESGGGYGYTF. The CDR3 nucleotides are TGTGCCATCAGTGAGTCGGGGGGTGGCTATGGCTACACCTTC.

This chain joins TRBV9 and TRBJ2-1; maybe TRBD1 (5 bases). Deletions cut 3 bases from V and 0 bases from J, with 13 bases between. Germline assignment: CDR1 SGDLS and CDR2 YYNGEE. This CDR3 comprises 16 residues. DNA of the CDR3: TGTGCCAGCAGCGCTGACAGACCGAGCTCCTACAATGAGCAGTTCTTC. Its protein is CASSADRPSSYNEQFF.

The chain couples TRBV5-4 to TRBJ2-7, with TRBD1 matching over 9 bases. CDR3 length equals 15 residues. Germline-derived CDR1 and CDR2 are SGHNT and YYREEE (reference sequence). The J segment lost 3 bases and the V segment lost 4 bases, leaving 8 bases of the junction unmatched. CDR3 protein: CASSPEWDRVYEQYF. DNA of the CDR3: TGTGCCAGCAGCCCGGAATGGGACAGGGTCTACGAGCAGTACTTC.